This TCR beta chain was recovered during a study of blood T cells in healthy people across ages (dated by TCRdb to between 2014 and 2017). The study in broad terms: In model experiments, roughly one uniquely barcoded TCR beta cDNA molecule per two T cells was captured by template switching. To avoid experimental bias, donors of different ages were distributed randomly across sequencing lanes. The study analyzed two additional independent replicas of 1 million unique cDNA reads from the same blood draw for two donors, one aged 18 to 29 and one aged 80 or older. The donors were split into four age groups: young (average 16 years), middle-aged (nearly 40), aged (roughly 60) and long-lived (82). To track age-related changes in TCR beta repertoire diversity, the study relied on deep sequencing normalized with unique cDNA molecular identifiers. The study at large found these results: Because donor CMV infection status was unknown, age-related changes in expanded clonotypes were potentially confounded. Observed TCR beta diversity per million T cells fell roughly linearly with age, and a significant reduction was already apparent by age about 36. Estimates of total diversity based on one million sequenced T cells were considered lower bounds and underestimates. The percentage of naive T cells measured by flow cytometry correlated strongly with observed TCR beta diversity. Compared with the aged group, the long-lived group had more naive CD4+ T cells, fewer expanded clones and increased TCR diversity, a pattern suggesting age selection. Since profiling was done on bulk unsorted PBMCs, naive and antigen-experienced compartments could not be conclusively compared.

As encoded in the germline V gene, CDR1 is SNHLY while CDR2 is FYNNEI. V and J lose 10 bases and 3 bases, and a span of 11 bases separates them. Including cysteine and phenylalanine, the CDR3 has 12 amino acids. Kept here is only the CDR3 DNA, which spans 36 bases and is read in frame from base 1. Concerning this clonotype itself: Its antigen is still unknown. Base qualities are not at hand, and no much larger clone is one base apart.

The library was built by means of 5' RACE. TCRdb shows the sequencer as Illumina HiSeq 2500. A second PCR of about 6 to 12 cycles was run with a J-beta primer mix and a sample-barcoded 5' primer. A unique molecular identifier was introduced onto each TCR beta cDNA molecule by a template-switch 5' adaptor carrying 12 random nucleotides. Each sample yielded at least 2.5 million CDR3-containing paired-end reads. All of the RNA was converted into first-strand cDNA using the Mint cDNA synthesis kit, with a TRBC-specific oligonucleotide serving as the primer. Following uracil-DNA glycosylase treatment, a first 18-cycle PCR with universal primers M1SS and BC2_uni_R was performed on all cDNA. Concerning the study's data processing: For normalization, 1 million high-quality reads were randomly selected from each sample, with every read carrying a distinct molecular identifier. Reads sharing molecular identifiers were discarded rather than binned into consensus sequences. MiTCR, run with a Q25 quality threshold and the strictest error-elimination algorithm, handled CDR3 identification, clonotype clustering and error correction. Lower-bound total TCR beta diversity was estimated with a nonparametric unseen species model using Euler transformation. TCRdb cleaned the public reads at Q25 with fastp, built clones with MiXCR and kept in-frame beta chains. Entries that share a CDR3 protein sequence are merged under the most common genes and DNA. The V and J calls and clone size come from TCRdb's table, not from the authors' own analysis. Recorded for this sample are over 1,200,000 distinct CDR3 sequences; roughly 64% of them occurred a single time. The ten most abundant clones make up roughly 6.3% of the sample.

Donors were around 37 systemically healthy Caucasian individuals from Russia aged about 6 to 100 years. Each donor gave 8.5 to 10 milliliters of peripheral blood, collected into EDTA-treated Vacutainer tubes. PBMCs were isolated by Ficoll-Paque density-gradient centrifugation, with at least 7 million obtained per sample. Total RNA was extracted from PBMCs with Trizol reagent, with at least 5.5 micrograms obtained per sample. Naive CD45RAhigh/CD27high T cell percentages were measured by flow cytometry on a PBMC aliquot from every donor. The specimen sequenced was blood. This receptor was obtained from a man younger than 35 in good health. Recombination joined TRBV2 with TRBJ2-3; there is no confident call for the D gene. For the CDR3, the sequence is CAIPTGTDTQYF. The DNA sequence is TGTGCCATCCCGACCGGGACAGATACGCAGTATTTT.